This is a list of T cell receptor beta chains from one sample in a study of T cells in Graves' hyperthyroidism and ophthalmopathy. From the multiplex PCR reads, TCRdb called clonotypes with MiXCR, one entry per CDR3 protein. Among roughly 99,000 distinct CDR3 sequences listed, roughly 15% were seen once. Input material: blood. These TCRs come from a woman aged 45 to 65 with Graves' hyperthyroidism. Both conserved end residues are part of each CDR3. A D gene is named only where the DNA matches it firmly. Size values are once, few and many counts, or a class for expanded clones, and some rows have none.

>TRBJ2-5|TRBV4-1|16|TRBD1|few
TGCGCCAGCAGCCCGGGGGACAGGGGAACGGAAGAGACCCAGTACTTC
CASSPGDRGTEETQYF
>TRBJ2-3|TRBV6-1|15|NA|many
TGTGCCAGCGGGGAACTCGGGTTAAACACAGATACGCAGTATTTT
CASGELGLNTDTQYF
>TRBJ1-1|TRBV19|14|NA|many
TGTGCCAGTATTCGCGGGGGATCGGGCACTGAAGCTTTCTTT
CASIRGGSGTEAFF
>TRBJ1-6|TRBV20-1|14|TRBD1|many
TGCAGTGCCACTGGACAGGTGGGGAATTCACCCCTCCACTTT
CSATGQVGNSPLHF
>TRBJ1-3|TRBV25-1|16|NA|few
TGTGCCAGCAGTGAAATGACTAACGGGGCTGGAAACACCATATATTTT
CASSEMTNGAGNTIYF
>TRBJ1-3|TRBV7-9|12|NA|NA
TGTGCCAGCAGTTCCGGGAGGTACACCATATATTTT
CASSSGRYTIYF
>TRBJ2-1|TRBV6-1|15|TRBD1|many
TGTGCCAGCAGTTACACAGGGGGAATCTACAATGAGCAGTTCTTC
CASSYTGGIYNEQFF
>TRBJ1-5|TRBV19|15|TRBD1|many
TGTGCCAGTAGTTTAAGGGACAGGCGTGGTCAGCCCCAGCATTTT
CASSLRDRRGQPQHF
>TRBJ1-2|TRBV28|12|NA|many
TGTGCCAGCAGCTATTCTACAGCTGGCTACACCTTC
CASSYSTAGYTF
>TRBJ1-5|TRBV6-1|15|TRBD1|many
TGTGCCAGCAGACCGACAGGGAATAGCAATCAGCCCCAGCATTTT
CASRPTGNSNQPQHF
>TRBJ2-1|TRBV10-3|12|TRBD2|many
TGTGCCATCGGGACTACCAGCAATGAGCAGTTCTTC
CAIGTTSNEQFF
>TRBJ2-7|TRBV20-1|14|TRBD2|many
TGCAGTGCTCTGGGACTAGCGGGAACCTACGAGCAGTACTTC
CSALGLAGTYEQYF
>TRBJ2-7|TRBV5-1|16|TRBD2|many
TGCGCCAGCAGCTTGGCTGGGACTAGCGGCTCCTACGAGCAGTACTTC
CASSLAGTSGSYEQYF
>TRBJ2-4|TRBV7-8|18|TRBD2|NA
TGTGCCAGCAGCTCCAGACGGGGGAGCGGGAGGGCTGGAAACGTTCAGTACTTC
CASSSRRGSGRAGNVQYF
>TRBJ1-4|TRBV20-1|14|TRBD1|many
TGCAGTGCAGTAACAGGGGCAACTAATGAAAAACTGTTTTTT
CSAVTGATNEKLFF
>TRBJ2-7|TRBV27|15|TRBD2|many
TGTGCCAGCAGTTATAGCGGGAGCCCCACCTACGAGCAGTACTTC
CASSYSGSPTYEQYF
>TRBJ2-3|TRBV19|17|TRBD1|few
TGTGCCAGTAGTTCAGAGGTCGGACAGGGGTTTACAGATACGCAGTATTTT
CASSSEVGQGFTDTQYF
>TRBJ2-3|TRBV11-1|17|TRBD2|many
TGTGCCAGCAGCGTACCACGGTCTAGCGGTCCCACAGATACGCAGTATTTT
CASSVPRSSGPTDTQYF
>TRBJ1-1|TRBV6-1|14|NA|many
TGTGCCAGCAGCAAGGACAGCTTGAACACTGAAGCTTTCTTT
CASSKDSLNTEAFF
>TRBJ2-2|TRBV27|16|TRBD1|many
TGTGCCAGCAGTTTTGATGGGACAGGGCACACCGGGGAGCTGTTTTTT
CASSFDGTGHTGELFF
>TRBJ2-1|TRBV5-1|17|TRBD2|many
TGCGCCAGCAGTCGATTCGGGACTAGCGGGAGAGGCGATGAGCAGTTCTTC
CASSRFGTSGRGDEQFF
>TRBJ2-3|TRBV20-1|16|NA|many
TGCAGTGCTAGAGATCCGCTCGCTGCTAGCACAGATACGCAGTATTTT
CSARDPLAASTDTQYF
>TRBJ1-2|TRBV10-3|13|NA|many
TGTGCCATCAGTCCGGACTTAAGGGGGGGCTACACCTTC
CAISPDLRGGYTF
>TRBJ2-1|TRBV11-3|16|TRBD2|NA
TGTGCCAGCAGCTTAGTTAAACTAGCGGGATTTCTTGAGCAGTTCTTC
CASSLVKLAGFLEQFF
>TRBJ2-1|TRBV6-1|14|TRBD2|many
TGTGCCAGCCCGGGCCGGGAGGGATACAATGAGCAGTTCTTC
CASPGREGYNEQFF
>TRBJ2-2|TRBV11-3|14|NA|NA
TGTGCCAGCAGCAAACAAGCGAACACCGGGGAGCTGTTTTTT
CASSKQANTGELFF
>TRBJ1-1|TRBV30|12|NA|many
TGTGCCCTAGAGGCAGGGAGGACTGAAGCTTTCTTT
CALEAGRTEAFF